This TCR beta chain stems from a study of shared clonotypes between healthy human individuals (dated by TCRdb to 2018 to 2021). A note on the overall study: The cohort comprised two women and three men aged 18 to 49 years. To estimate repertoire size and how much clonotypes are shared between individuals, the study performed deep sequencing of blood TCR repertoires from a few healthy adults. For each donor, CD4 naive and CD4 memory were each run on three plates, CD8 naive on two plates, and CD8 memory on one plate. To increase sequencing depth and limit assay-specific biases, different laboratories used diverse techniques to prepare libraries and sequence TCR repertoires. Per donor, leukapheresis produced somewhere between about 0.8 and 9.5 billion PBMCs.

TCR CDR3 regions were amplified from genomic DNA by multiplex PCR using the deep immunoSEQ assay. Extracted genomic DNA from each cell subset was distributed evenly across all wells of several immunoSEQ 96-well plates, and each plate was treated as a replicate. For sorted subsets, about 210 ng of genomic DNA, equivalent to tens of thousands of T cell genomes, went into each replicate PCR. Purified libraries were measured with a Qubit 3.0 fluorometer, size-checked on a Bioanalyzer 2100, and measured again with the KAPA Library Quantification kit. A separate single-read 150-cycle Illumina NextSeq 550 flow cell was used to sequence each immunoSEQ 96-well plate. The study's processing was this. Because the immunoSEQ output held only junctional sequences and lacked quality scores, the filtering could not match the filtering applied to full-length reads. To assign V/J genes and CDR3, sequences were annotated against IMGT germline references using PyIR, a Python wrapper for IgBLAST v1.9. Any read was removed if the V/J assignment was weak (E-value above 1e-6), the CDR3 was missing, or the read contained stop codons, out-of-frame junctions, or ambiguous translated residues. V3J clonotypes were defined by identical inferred V gene, J gene, and CDR3 amino acid sequence. Percentage overlap between repertoires was computed as shared unique clonotypes divided by the size of the smaller repertoire. RTK rarefaction, the Chao1 estimator, and Recon v2.1 estimates of unobserved clonotypes were used to assess repertoire richness. Generation probabilities were computed with OLGA for all TCRbeta clonotypes obtained by the gDNA method from several donors. TCRdb took this table from immuneACCESS and kept in-frame rearrangements with V and J called. Such tables lack part of the clones; where checked against another copy, unresolved V genes explain under half of the gap, and the rest is unexplained. The DNA was the basis for D and trimming; V, J and clone size are from that table. The sample has under 1,100,000 clones on record, more than 65% of them singletons. The top ten clones comprise roughly 1.5% of the sample.

Notes on this clone: The clone's antigen remains unknown. Within one base of it there is no much larger clone, and no base qualities were kept. Other DNA sequences of this sample code for an identical CDR3.

As encoded in the germline V gene (reference sequence), CDR1 is MNHNY while CDR2 is SVGAGI. Relative to germline, V is missing 4 bases and J is missing 1 base, with 4 bases of the junction outside any gene match. The CDR3 covers 15 residues, taking in both the cysteine and the phenylalanine. The DNA shown is the 45-base CDR3, in frame from base 1. Paper-wide results and their limitations: Incomplete sequencing was indicated by rarefaction of sorted-subset datasets, despite the large sequencing depth. Pairwise subsampling led to the expectation that sequencing depth would affect the degree of clonotype sharing among donors. The genetic and exposure-history diversity represented was limited by the small number of donors. Naive subsets generally had larger estimated clonotype richness than memory subsets. Only blood was sampled, and tissue TCR repertoires likely differ from those in blood. About 5% of naive CD4, 3.5% of naive CD8, 2.3% of memory CD4, and 0.4% of memory CD8 clonotypes were shared across several donors. Compared with non-shared clonotypes, the clonotypes found in all four sorted-subset donors had higher generation probabilities.

Donors were healthy HIV-negative adults with no recently reported acute infections or vaccinations. Every donor was a Caucasian adult living in Nashville, Tennessee, USA. Magnetic negative selection was used to enrich CD4+ T cells, after which naive cells were positively selected on CD45RA and the negative fraction became the memory subset. Blood was obtained by leukapheresis, after which PBMCs were separated by Ficoll-Histopaque density gradient centrifugation and cryopreserved in liquid nitrogen vapor phase. Analytical flow cytometry was used to check the purity and quantity of every magnetically sorted T cell population. Each sorted fraction had its genomic DNA isolated and then quantified by UV absorbance on a Nanodrop 2000c.

This TCR was recovered from a man aged 18 to 35 in good health. Sequencing was done on a sample of memory CD4+ T cells sorted from blood. The cell subset or site tag for this specimen amounts to: CD45RA-negative fraction. Recombination linked TRBV6-6 to TRBJ2-7; 10 junctional bases match TRBD1. The nucleotide sequence reads TGTGCCAGCAGTTCCCGGGACAGGGGTTCCTACGAGCAGTACTTC. Protein translation: CASSSRDRGSYEQYF.